A single sample gave rise to the 27 T cell receptor beta chains below, sequenced in a study of cytomegalovirus exposure and HLA in healthy donors. PCR used 60 Vbeta primers and 13 Jbeta primers. Repertoires were generated with immunoSEQ multiplex PCR, while TCRdb's copy carries only in-frame clones and drops some. The table includes about 200,000 clones, 82% detected once. Sequences were obtained from PBMCs. These receptors originate from a woman aged 45-60 years in good health and CMV-seropositive.

V gene TRBV6-5 combines with J gene TRBJ2-5; 7 positions match TRBD2. The CDR3 spans 14 residues. J gave up 4 bases and V 5 bases, and 7 bases lay outside the gene matches. Germline V gives CDR1 MNHEY, CDR2 SVGAGI. CDR3 region: CASSRRLAGETQYF. CDR3 in DNA: TGTGCCAGCAGTCGGAGACTAGCTGGAGAGACCCAGTACTTC.

This chain joins TRBV9 and TRBJ2-1; possible D gene TRBD2, 5 bases. V lost 4 bases to trimming and J lost 7 bases, with 12 bases between them. There are 13 residues in the CDR3. Germline values: CDR1 SGDLS, CDR2 YYNGEE. CDR3 sequence (DNA): TGTGCCAGCAGCTTCCGGACTGGGAATGAGCAGTTCTTC. This sequence encodes CASSFRTGNEQFF.

The chain combines TRBV7-9 with TRBJ2-3, with TRBD1 identical over 8 bases. This CDR3 is built from 15 residues. The J segment lost 5 bases and the V segment lost 4 bases, leaving 8 bases of the junction unmatched. Germline CDR1 SEHNR, CDR2 FQNEAQ (reference sequence). The CDR3 region has the DNA TGTGCCAGCAGCTACATACAGGGGGGAGGAGATACGCAGTATTTT. This gives the protein CASSYIQGGGDTQYF.

The chain links TRBV14 to TRBJ2-1, with D maybe TRBD1 (6 bases). The CDR3 covers 14 residues. Trimming pared 4 bases from V and 6 bases from J, leaving 13 bases between. The germline gives CDR1 SGHDN, CDR2 FVKESK. DNA for the CDR3: TGTGCCAGCAGCCCGAGAGACAGGTTCAATGAGCAGTTCTTC. This codes for CASSPRDRFNEQFF.

This chain uses TRBV15 with TRBJ2-1; 9 bases align to TRBD2. Germline V gives CDR1 LNHNV, CDR2 YYDKDF (reference sequence). With V trimmed by 7 bases and J by 3 bases, 10 bases remained unmatched. The CDR3 spans 16 residues. CDR3 sequence: CATTAGGGSFYNEQFF. DNA for the CDR3: TGTGCCACCACAGCGGGAGGAGGTTCTTTCTACAATGAGCAGTTCTTC.

The genes are TRBV18 and TRBJ2-7, with a tentative D call TRBD2 (5 bases). V was shortened by 0 bases and J by 7 bases, with 10 bases between the two germline ends. The germline gives CDR1 KGHSH, CDR2 LQKENI. The CDR3 runs to 13 residues. CDR3 sequence: CASSPPRVREQYF. The CDR3, as DNA: TGTGCCAGCTCACCACCGCGGGTGAGGGAGCAGTACTTC.

This sequence joins TRBV19 and TRBJ1-5; 8 bases are a match to TRBD1. The V gene end was trimmed by 6 bases and the J gene end by 2 bases; junction bases not matched to a gene: 12. Germline CDR1 reads LNHDA; CDR2 reads SQIVND (reference sequence). The CDR3 has 17 amino acids. CDR3 DNA: TGTGCCAGTAGCAGGGACAGGCGCGTTCAAGGCAATCAGCCCCAGCATTTT. It specifies CASSRDRRVQGNQPQHF.

The rearrangement joins TRBV11-2 to TRBJ2-7; a weak D match, TRBD1 (6 bases). V lost 0 bases and J lost 0, with 12 bases in between. The CDR3 runs 16 residues. Germline V lookup: CDR1 SGHAT, CDR2 FQNNGV. The CDR3: CASSLESGHSSYEQYF. The CDR3 DNA reads TGTGCCAGCAGCTTAGAGTCGGGACACAGCTCCTACGAGCAGTACTTC.

The CDR3 protein is CASSPGQGGLSNQPQHF. The CDR3 DNA is TGTGCCAGCTCACCGGGACAGGGGGGATTAAGCAATCAGCCCCAGCATTTT. The chain links TRBV18 to TRBJ1-5, with 11 nucleotides matching TRBD1. The CDR3 runs to 17 residues. V gave up 3 bases and J gave up 1 base; unmatched junction bases: 5. Germline V lookup: CDR1 KGHSH, CDR2 LQKENI.

V is TRBV7-9 and J is TRBJ1-3; 10 bases are shared with TRBD1. CDR1 and CDR2 from the germline V gene are SEHNR and FQNEAQ (reference sequence). The V and J ends lost 1 base and 7 bases, in that order; junction bases with no gene match: 13. CDR3 length: 18 amino acids. The CDR3 region has the DNA TGTGCCAGCAGCTTAGTTGAACGACAGGGGGCATTTGGGAACACCATATATTTT. It encodes CASSLVERQGAFGNTIYF.

The chain has TRBV28 and TRBJ1-1; D uncertain. Trimming removed 8 bases from V and 5 bases from J, with 15 bases in between. Germline CDR1 and CDR2: MDHEN and SYDVKM. The CDR3 has 13 residues. The chain's CDR3 is CASHQGGGTEAFF. For the CDR3, the DNA is TGTGCCAGCCACCAAGGCGGCGGGACTGAAGCTTTCTTT.

The rearrangement uses TRBV19 and TRBJ1-2; D uncertain. Germline V gene lookup returns CDR1 LNHDA and CDR2 SQIVND (reference sequence). The CDR3 extends over 14 amino acids. V lost 4 bases and J lost 4, with 13 bases in between. CDR3 protein: CASSTLQFSYGYTF. The CDR3 nucleotides read TGTGCCAGTAGTACTCTACAGTTCTCCTATGGCTACACCTTC.

This chain links TRBV6-8 with TRBJ1-1; D gene unclear. Per germline, CDR1 MNHGY and CDR2 SAAAGT. The ends were cut back, 0 bases at V and 5 bases at J, with 13 bases in the middle. The CDR3 runs 15 residues. CDR3 in amino acids: CASSYSPGNLTEAFF. The CDR3 nucleotides are TGTGCCAGCAGTTACTCTCCGGGAAATTTGACTGAAGCTTTCTTT.

The rearrangement uses TRBV5-1 and TRBJ2-5, with 8 bases that match TRBD1. CDR3 size: 13 residues. Trimming took 4 bases from V and 11 from J; bases not matched to a gene: 10. From germline, CDR1 is SGHRS and CDR2 YFSETQ. The CDR3 spells CASSEAGGFGQYF. CDR3 sequence (DNA): TGCGCCAGCAGCGAGGCAGGGGGCTTCGGGCAGTACTTC.

The chain uses TRBV19 and TRBJ1-5; 9 nucleotides agree with TRBD1. The J segment lost 7 bases and the V segment lost 6 bases, leaving 7 bases of the junction unmatched. CDR3 length: 14 amino acids. In germline, CDR1 is LNHDA, CDR2 SQIVND (reference sequence). The CDR3 DNA is TGTGCCAGTAGAACCGGGACAGGGCCGCAGCCCCAGCATTTT. Protein sequence: CASRTGTGPQPQHF.

The chain recombines TRBV7-8 with TRBJ2-6, with TRBD2 identical over 9 bases. Trimming cost V 5 bases and J 0 bases; bases outside gene matches: 11. The V gene's germline CDR1 is SGHVS and CDR2 FQNEAQ. The CDR3 contains 19 residues. DNA for the CDR3: TGTGCCAGCAGCCCCTCTCGACTAGCGGCGTACTCTGGGGCCAACGTCCTGACTTTC. Translated, it gives CASSPSRLAAYSGANVLTF.

This chain links TRBV19 with TRBJ1-5, with D perhaps TRBD1 (5 bases). The length of the CDR3 is 18 residues. Germline-derived CDR1 and CDR2 are LNHDA and SQIVND (reference sequence). Between the trimmed V and J ends, which lost 4 bases and 1 base, there was a span of 20 bases. The CDR3 protein is CASSTTSGGTYSNQPQHF. In nucleotides, the CDR3 is TGTGCCAGTAGTACAACCTCCGGGGGGACGTACAGCAATCAGCCCCAGCATTTT. Complete variable domain (other parts from reference TRBV19 and TRBJ1-5): DGGITQSPKYLFRKEGQNVTLSCEQNLNHDAMYWYRQDPGQGLRLIYYSQIVNDFQKGDIAEGYSVSREKKESFPLTVTSAQKNPTAFYLCASSTTSGGTYSNQPQHFGDGTRLSIL.

The V and J genes are TRBV27 and TRBJ2-7, with D possibly being TRBD2 (6 bases). V lost 0 bases, J lost 8 bases, and 14 bases lay in between. The CDR3 has 14 residues. Germline-derived CDR1 and CDR2 are MNHEY and SMNVEV (reference sequence). The CDR3 reads CASSLSGPGGQQYF. The CDR3 DNA reads TGTGCCAGCAGTTTATCGGGACCCGGGGGACAGCAGTACTTC.

This clone appeared once. This chain links TRBV28 with TRBJ1-4; 7 positions agree with TRBD1. CDR3 length equals 14 residues. Germline CDR1 MDHEN, CDR2 SYDVKM. Unmatched junction bases numbered 4, after V lost 5 bases and J lost 4 bases. CDR3 bases: TGTGCCAGCAGTCCGGGACAGCTTAATGAAAAACTGTTTTTT. Its translation: CASSPGQLNEKLFF.

The rearrangement links TRBV5-1 to TRBJ2-1, with TRBD2 as a possible D gene (5 bases). The CDR3 contains 14 residues. The germline CDR1 and CDR2 sequences are SGHRS and YFSETQ. Trimming took off 2 bases at V and 5 bases at J, with 11 bases between the two ends. CDR3 in amino acids: CASSFISGNNEQFF. The CDR3 region has the DNA TGCGCCAGCAGCTTCATATCGGGAAACAATGAGCAGTTCTTC.

The genes are TRBV5-1 and TRBJ2-5; D not certain. CDR1 SGHRS and CDR2 YFSETQ come from the germline V gene. The length of the CDR3 is 15 residues. The V gene lost 0 bases and the J gene lost 2 bases, with 11 bases spanning the gap. CDR3 coding DNA: TGCGCCAGCAGCTTGGTTGGTGCGGCACAAGAGACCCAGTACTTC. Its protein is CASSLVGAAQETQYF.

The V call is TRBV5-1, the J call TRBJ1-5, with D possibly being TRBD1 (5 bases). V gave up 4 bases and J gave up 4 bases, with 15 bases separating them. Germline V gene sequence: CDR1 SGHRS, CDR2 YFSETQ. CDR3 length equals 15 residues. The CDR3 region is CASSVTGGFNQPQHF. The CDR3 nucleotides are TGCGCCAGCAGCGTGACGGGGGGGTTTAATCAGCCCCAGCATTTT.

The chain couples TRBV7-8 to TRBJ2-7, with D maybe TRBD2 (7 bases). The CDR3 runs to 15 residues. Germline-derived CDR1 and CDR2 are SGHVS and FQNEAQ. Between the trimmed V and J ends, which lost 6 bases and 5 bases, there was a span of 20 bases. CDR3 nucleotides: TGTGCCAGCAGTCATAGGCGGGGGCAGTCCCACGAGCAGTACTTC. Encoded protein: CASSHRRGQSHEQYF. The full variable domain, its missing parts supplied by reference TRBV7-8 and TRBJ2-7, is GAGVSQSPRYKVAKRGQDVALRCDPISGHVSLFWYQQALGQGPEFLTYFQNEAQLDKSGLPSDRFFAERPEGSVSTLKIQRTQQEDSAVYLCASSHRRGQSHEQYFGPGTRLTVT.

This clone was counted a single time. V and J are TRBV6-4 and TRBJ2-1, with D maybe TRBD2 (5 bases). Trimming removed 2 bases at V and 9 bases at J, with 11 bases between. The V gene's germline CDR1 is MRHNA and CDR2 SNTAGT. This CDR3 comprises 13 residues. The CDR3 reads CASSDELAGEQFF. Written as DNA, the CDR3 is TGTGCCAGCAGTGACGAGCTAGCCGGTGAGCAGTTCTTC.

This rearrangement joins TRBV7-2 to TRBJ2-2; 12 bases line up with TRBD2. CDR3 length: 15 residues. V lost 5 bases, J lost 5 bases, and 3 bases stayed unmatched. CDR1 is SGHTA and CDR2 is FQGNSA in the germline V gene. The CDR3 DNA is TGTGCCAGCAGCGCTAGCGGGGGGGCGACCGGGGAGCTGTTTTTT. Amino acids: CASSASGGATGELFF.

The chain recombines TRBV7-2 with TRBJ2-1; 10 positions match TRBD1. This CDR3 comprises 17 residues. V was clipped by 0 bases and J by 6 bases; unmatched bases: 8. Germline V gene lookup returns CDR1 SGHTA and CDR2 FQGNSA. The CDR3 DNA follows: TGTGCCAGCAGCTTAGCGGCTTGGGGACAGGGGTTCAATGAGCAGTTCTTC. Protein sequence: CASSLAAWGQGFNEQFF.

This chain joins TRBV27 and TRBJ2-3; the D is unclear. The CDR3 covers 15 residues. The germline V gene encodes CDR1 MNHEY and CDR2 SMNVEV (reference sequence). Trimming removed 2 bases at V and 6 bases at J, with 15 bases between. Here the CDR3 reads CASSLVSGQVDTQYF. The CDR3 DNA reads as TGTGCCAGCAGTTTAGTTTCCGGCCAGGTGGATACGCAGTATTTT.